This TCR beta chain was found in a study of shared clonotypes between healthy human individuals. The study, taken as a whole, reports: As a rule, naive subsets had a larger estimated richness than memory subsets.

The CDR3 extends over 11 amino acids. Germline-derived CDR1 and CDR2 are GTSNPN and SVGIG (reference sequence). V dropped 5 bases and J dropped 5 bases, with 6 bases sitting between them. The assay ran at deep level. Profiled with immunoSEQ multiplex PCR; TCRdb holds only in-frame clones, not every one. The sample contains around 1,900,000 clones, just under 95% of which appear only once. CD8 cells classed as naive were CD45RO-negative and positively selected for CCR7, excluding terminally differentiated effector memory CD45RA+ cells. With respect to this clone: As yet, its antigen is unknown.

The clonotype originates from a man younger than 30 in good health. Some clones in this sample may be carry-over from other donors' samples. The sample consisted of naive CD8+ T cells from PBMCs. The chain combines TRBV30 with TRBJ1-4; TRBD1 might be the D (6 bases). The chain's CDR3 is CAWDRNEKLFF. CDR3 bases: TGTGCCTGGGACAGGAATGAAAAACTGTTTTTT.